This is a list of T cell receptor beta chains from one sample in a study of blood T cells in healthy people across ages. One entry per CDR3 protein, called by TCRdb with MiXCR from the 5' RACE reads. The data show about 1.5 million distinct CDR3 sequences, roughly 43% seen once. The sequencing input was blood. The receptors shown here come from a woman in her late teens or twenties in good health. Each CDR3 is given with its conserved first and last residue. Some rows have no size entry. The others give once, few or many, or a class for an expanded clone.

v_gene	abundance	j_gene	CDR3aa
TRBV20-1	once	-	CSARAFPGFPSSYNEQYF
TRBV20-1	few	TRBJ1-1	CSAHGQGGTEAFF
TRBV21-1	-	TRBJ1-6	CASHRAGVPWKGSYNSPLHF
TRBV20-1	-	TRBJ2-2	CSAHRTGGNTGELFF
TRBV30	-	TRBJ2-7	CAWSAPGLSYEQYF
TRBV7-2	-	TRBJ2-7	CASTRVIGVNEQYF
TRBV9	-	TRBJ2-7	CASSAFPGVYEQYF
TRBV20-1	-	TRBJ2-3	CSAPDRGQFTDTQYF
TRBV5-1	-	TRBJ1-2	CASSLAGGGQRYGYTF
TRBV11-2	-	TRBJ1-4	CTSSVNEKLFF
TRBV10-3	-	TRBJ2-1	CAISEVRDLSYNEQFF
TRBV16	-	TRBJ1-5	CASTKERGRLNQPQHF
TRBV6-6	-	TRBJ1-4	CASSPGNEKLFF
TRBV12-3/TRBV12-4	-	TRBJ2-3	CVSSFGLASGTDTQYF
TRBV7-2	-	TRBJ2-1	CASSLEGEEAYHNEQFF
TRBV6-1	-	TRBJ1-4	CASSESTGDLEKLFF
TRBV25-1	-	TRBJ1-1	CASRGTGWVRAFF
TRBV10-3	-	TRBJ2-7	CAIRKTGGDLDEQYF
TRBV7-9	-	TRBJ1-1	CASSPGRINTEAFF
TRBV11-2	few	TRBJ2-7	CASSLESVAGGGSYEQYF
TRBV20-1	many	TRBJ2-1	CSARDSGGLHEQFF
TRBV20-1	once	-	CSANGQVVAKNIQYF
TRBV5-1	-	TRBJ2-3	CASSLANSGSTDTQYF
TRBV6-2/TRBV6-3	-	TRBJ1-2	CASRLVFRSDGYTF
TRBV6-5	-	TRBJ2-2	CASSPSAAAGELFF
TRBV29-1	few	TRBJ2-7	CSVIQDSYEQYF
TRBV7-8	-	TRBJ2-1	CASSFRRGDPSSYNEQFF
TRBV2	-	TRBJ2-1	CASSQDRGLNYNEQFF